This T cell receptor (beta chain) was found in a study of T cells after yellow fever vaccination. Each CDR3 protein gets one entry after TCRdb re-called the 5' RACE reads with MiXCR. The sample yields some 320,000 distinct CDR3 sequences, 7.5% to 9% seen once. Study-level findings and limits: Some clonotypes, a small share, were shared between CD4 and CD8 compartments. Reappearing after the booster were most of the clones from primary vaccination (roughly 95% CD4, 70% to 90% CD8). On re-exposure, the response was weaker but peaked faster, at day 5 versus 15. Abundant clonotypes (contaminants from the bulk population) could be present in FACS-sorted repertoires.

This clonotype was picked up a small number of times. Its antigen is not known. Trimming removed 4 bases at V and 3 bases at J, with 16 bases between. CDR1 is DFQATT and CDR2 is SNEGSKA in the germline V gene (reference sequence). The CDR3 loop spans 14 amino acids. The sample here was PBMCs, taken on the day of the first yellow fever vaccination. This TCR derives from a man between 18 and 29 years old who received the YFV17D yellow fever vaccine. V and J are TRBV20-1 and TRBJ2-7; the D gene could be TRBD1 or TRBD2 (5 bases each). The CDR3 region is CSAKDSWGIYEQYF. CDR3 DNA: TGCAGTGCTAAAGACAGTTGGGGGATCTACGAGCAGTACTTC.